These 17 T cell receptor beta chains came from one sample sequenced in a study of T cell responses to AZD1222 COVID-19 vaccine. The data were produced by immunoSEQ multiplex PCR, yet TCRdb's version contains in-frame clones alone and is incomplete. The profile shows over 150,000 clones, 80% to 95% of them singletons. The specimen was peripheral blood, collected 28 days after the second dose of the MenACWY control vaccine. The receptor source for this set is an adult who received the MenACWY meningococcal vaccine as a control.

The V gene is TRBV30, the J gene TRBJ2-1; TRBD2 aligns across 11 bases. Trimming at V came to 1 base and at J to 7 bases, leaving 12 bases not matched to a gene. From germline, CDR1 is GTSNPN and CDR2 SVGIG (reference sequence). The CDR3 totals 17 residues. Here the CDR3 reads CAWSGPTSGATGNEQFF. CDR3 bases: TGTGCCTGGAGTGGCCCGACTAGCGGGGCTACGGGGAATGAGCAGTTCTTC. The variable domain in full, with the rest retrieved from reference TRBV30 and TRBJ2-1, is SQTIHQWPATLVQPVGSPLSLECTVEGTSNPNLYWYRQAAGRGLQLLFYSVGIGQISSEVPQNLSASRPQDRQFILSSKKLLLSDSGFYLCAWSGPTSGATGNEQFFGPGTRLTVL.

The chain recombines TRBV6-2 or TRBV6-3 with TRBJ2-4; TRBD1 matches at 7 bases. After removal of 5 bases from V and 9 bases from J, the junction contained 7 bases not matched to a gene. Germline lookup yields CDR1 MNHEY and CDR2 SVGEGT. This CDR3 has 13 residues. The CDR3 loop reads CASSPTGVGIQYF. The CDR3 DNA reads TGTGCCAGCAGTCCAACAGGGGTGGGCATTCAGTACTTC.

V and J are TRBV27 and TRBJ1-5; D is uncertain. The CDR3 is 13 residues long. Germline CDR1 reads MNHEY; CDR2 reads SMNVEV (reference sequence). Trimming pared 3 bases from V and 3 bases from J, leaving 6 bases between. The chain's CDR3 is CASSFKNNQPQHF. The DNA of the CDR3 is TGTGCCAGCAGTTTCAAGAACAATCAGCCCCAGCATTTT.

The chain is built from TRBV12-3 or TRBV12-4 and TRBJ1-5; no clear D. V was pared by 3 bases and J by 2 bases, with 2 bases between. The CDR3 covers 12 residues. The CDR3 loop reads CASSFRNQPQHF. The CDR3 DNA is TGTGCCAGCAGTTTCCGCAATCAGCCCCAGCATTTT.

The chain joins TRBV7-3 to TRBJ2-1; D uncertain. Germline CDR1 SGHTA, CDR2 FQGTGA. CDR3 length equals 14 residues. With 0 bases removed from V and 7 bases from J, the gap between germline ends came to 10 bases. The CDR3 coding sequence is TGTGCCAGCAGCTTAACGTACGAAGCTAATGAGCAGTTCTTC. Its protein product is CASSLTYEANEQFF.

The chain employs TRBV3-1 (or the pseudogene TRBV3-2) and TRBJ2-1, with a possible D match to TRBD2 (6 bases). The V gene's germline CDR1 is LGHDT and CDR2 YNNKEL (reference sequence). V was pared by 3 bases and J by 9 bases, with 9 bases between. The CDR3 is made up of 12 amino acids. The CDR3 loop is CASSQGRGEQFF. CDR3 DNA sequence: TGTGCCAGCAGCCAGGGGCGGGGTGAGCAGTTCTTC.

The chain couples TRBV30 to TRBJ2-3, with D unresolved. Per the germline V gene, CDR1 is GTSNPN and CDR2 is SVGIG (reference sequence). V shed 2 bases and J shed 0 bases, with 6 bases lying between them. The CDR3 has 13 amino acids. This chain's CDR3 is CAWSPLSTDTQYF. In DNA, the CDR3 is TGTGCCTGGAGTCCCCTTAGCACAGATACGCAGTATTTT.

The V call is TRBV3-1 (or the pseudogene TRBV3-2), the J call TRBJ1-6; D is undetermined. The CDR3 runs 13 residues. Germline assignment: CDR1 LGHDT and CDR2 YNNKEL (reference sequence). Trimming cost V 6 bases and J 9 bases, with 12 bases left between them. This chain's CDR3 is CASRDLVGSPLHF. The CDR3 DNA is TGTGCCAGCAGGGACTTGGTGGGTTCACCCCTCCACTTT.

The chain is built from TRBV28 and TRBJ2-5; a weak D match, TRBD1 (6 bases). Germline CDR1 MDHEN, CDR2 SYDVKM. The CDR3 runs 16 residues. Between the trimmed V and J ends, which lost 10 bases and 4 bases, there was a span of 25 bases. This CDR3 is CATRRRRALGGETQYF. DNA of the CDR3: TGTGCCACCCGCCGCCGCCGCGCACTAGGGGGAGAGACCCAGTACTTC.

The rearrangement uses TRBV19 and TRBJ1-4; no clear D gene. Trimming removed 6 bases from V and 7 bases from J, with 6 bases in between. Germline assignment: CDR1 LNHDA and CDR2 SQIVND (reference sequence). The CDR3 is made up of 11 amino acids. CDR3 nucleotides: TGTGCCAGTAGCCCTCGTGAAAAACTGTTTTTT. Translating it yields CASSPREKLFF.

The chain employs TRBV19 and TRBJ1-3; tentatively, D is TRBD1 (5 bases). V dropped 6 bases and J dropped 0 bases, with 18 bases sitting between them. The CDR3 contains 17 residues. The V gene's germline CDR1 is LNHDA and CDR2 SQIVND (reference sequence). CDR3 sequence reads: CASRMIQEWSSGNTIYF. In DNA, the CDR3 is TGTGCCAGTAGGATGATACAGGAATGGAGCTCTGGAAACACCATATATTTT. Using reference TRBV19 and TRBJ1-3 for the parts outside the CDR3, the full variable domain is DGGITQSPKYLFRKEGQNVTLSCEQNLNHDAMYWYRQDPGQGLRLIYYSQIVNDFQKGDIAEGYSVSREKKESFPLTVTSAQKNPTAFYLCASRMIQEWSSGNTIYFGEGSWLTVV.

The rearrangement joins TRBV4-2 to TRBJ1-5, with a weak D call TRBD1 (5 bases). V lost 0 bases to trimming and J lost 9 bases, with 15 bases between them. Per the germline V gene, CDR1 is LGHNA and CDR2 is YNFKEQ. The CDR3 is 15 residues long. CDR3 sequence reads: CASSQDSGDLRPQHF. The DNA for the CDR3 is TGTGCCAGCAGCCAAGATAGCGGGGACCTGAGGCCCCAGCATTTT.

The rearrangement joins TRBV5-5 to TRBJ1-1, with D tentatively TRBD1 (5 bases). CDR3 length: 14 amino acids. Germline loops: CDR1 SGHKS, CDR2 YYEKEE (reference sequence). Trimming stripped 2 bases from V and 1 base from J, with 9 bases between. CDR3 DNA: TGTGCCAGCAGCTTCGGGGGGACGAACACTGAAGCTTTCTTT. This gives the protein CASSFGGTNTEAFF.

The J gene is TRBJ1-2, the V gene TRBV5-1; a weak D match, TRBD1 (5 bases). The CDR3 has 13 residues. V lost 0 bases to trimming and J lost 8 bases, with 11 bases between them. Looked up from germline, CDR1 is SGHRS and CDR2 is YFSETQ. DNA of the CDR3: TGCGCCAGCAGCTTGGCGCAGGGAAAAGGCTACACCTTC. Translation: CASSLAQGKGYTF.

The chain links TRBV5-1 to TRBJ2-3; D ambiguous. The CDR3 contains 14 residues. Germline V CDR1 and CDR2: SGHRS, YFSETQ. Trimming took off 0 bases at V and 1 base at J, with 6 bases between the two ends. CDR3 sequence: CASSLAQRTDTQYF. The CDR3 nucleotides read TGCGCCAGCAGCTTGGCACAACGCACAGATACGCAGTATTTT.

The rearrangement joins TRBV29-1 to TRBJ1-4; TRBD1 matches at 9 bases. CDR1 is SQVTM, CDR2 ANQGSEA, per germline. CDR3 length equals 11 residues. Trimming at V came to 6 bases and at J to 10 bases, leaving 3 bases not matched to a gene. The CDR3 loop reads CSVGDRAKLFF. The CDR3 DNA reads as TGCAGCGTCGGGGACAGGGCAAAACTGTTTTTT.

This clone was seen only once. J is TRBJ1-1 and V is TRBV2; D possibly corresponds to TRBD1 (6 bases). The germline gives CDR1 SNHLY, CDR2 FYNNEI. Trimming left V 4 bases short and J 1 base short, with 7 bases between. This CDR3 spans 13 amino acids. The CDR3: CASSAQGNTEAFF. DNA of the CDR3: TGTGCCAGCAGTGCACAGGGGAACACTGAAGCTTTCTTT.